This T cell receptor beta chain was retrieved from a study of blood T cell repertoires in COVID-19. The wider study: Spain, Italy and the United States supplied samples that represented acute and convalescent COVID-19.

The length of the CDR3 is 15 residues. V gave up 4 bases and J gave up 3 bases; unmatched junction bases: 9. In germline, CDR1 is SGHRS, CDR2 YFSETQ. Authors' analysis steps: The assay estimated nucleated cells by amplifying reference gene primers. Method: immunoSEQ multiplex PCR; TCRdb's copy keeps in-frame clones and lacks some. That table supplies the V and J calls and clone size; D and trimming were determined from the DNA. The sample yields roughly 99,000 clones, about 87% seen once. The sequence was collected from a man in his forties or fifties with active or convalescent COVID-19. The specimen sequenced was peripheral blood. The J gene is TRBJ2-7, the V gene TRBV5-1; 8 bases agree with TRBD1. CDR3 residues: CASSQTGDPGYEQYF. In DNA form, the CDR3 reads TGCGCCAGCAGCCAGACAGGGGACCCAGGCTACGAGCAGTACTTC. Supplemented by reference TRBV5-1 and TRBJ2-7, the full variable domain reads KAGVTQTPRYLIKTRGQQVTLSCSPISGHRSVSWYQQTPGQGLQFLFEYFSETQRNKGNFPGRFSGRQFSNSRSEMNVSTLELGDSALYLCASSQTGDPGYEQYFGPGTRLTVT.